These 11 T cell receptor beta chains were sequenced from one sample in a study of cytomegalovirus exposure and HLA in healthy donors. Clones were sequenced by immunoSEQ multiplex PCR, and TCRdb holds only the in-frame ones, with some missing. Among roughly 60,000 clones listed, about 90% were seen once. Sequenced material: PBMCs. The receptors originated from a woman aged 18-29 years in good health and CMV-seronegative.

This clone was counted between two and nine times. The gene calls are TRBV6-1 and TRBJ2-6; a weak D match, TRBD2 (6 bases). Germline-derived CDR1 and CDR2 are MNHNS and SASEGT. The V and J ends lost 3 bases and 0 bases respectively, with 6 bases between them. This CDR3 comprises 15 residues. In nucleotides, the CDR3 is TGTGCCAGCAGTGACGGGGGCTCTGGGGCCAACGTCCTGACTTTC. Protein sequence: CASSDGGSGANVLTF.

The chain's CDR3 is CASSLGGIRSYNEQFF. The DNA of the CDR3 is TGTGCCAGCAGTTTAGGCGGGATCCGCTCCTACAATGAGCAGTTCTTC. This chain uses TRBV27 with TRBJ2-1; a possible D gene is TRBD2 (6 bases). Looked up from germline, CDR1 is MNHEY and CDR2 is SMNVEV (reference sequence). There are 16 residues in the CDR3. V lost 2 bases, J lost 0 bases, and 11 bases lay in between.

This clone was found once. The genes are TRBV6-5 and TRBJ1-2; 9 bases agree with TRBD1. V lost 6 bases, J lost 4 bases, and 6 bases stayed unmatched. The CDR3 contains 14 residues. Germline loops: CDR1 MNHEY, CDR2 SVGAGI. CDR3: CASSSGQGLYGYTF. The CDR3 DNA is TGTGCCAGCAGCTCAGGACAGGGGCTCTATGGCTACACCTTC.

The V call is TRBV5-1, the J call TRBJ1-3, with D unclear. Germline loops: CDR1 SGHRS, CDR2 YFSETQ. This CDR3 spans 14 amino acids. Deletions cut 6 bases from V and 4 bases from J, with 14 bases between. CDR3 in DNA: TGCGCCAGCATGCCCGACAAACCGGGAAACACCATATATTTT. This translates into CASMPDKPGNTIYF.

The chain recombines TRBV11-2 with TRBJ2-1; weak D call: TRBD2 (5 bases). The CDR3 sequence is 13 residues long. Germline values: CDR1 SGHAT, CDR2 FQNNGV. V was trimmed by 10 bases and J by 3 bases, leaving 13 bases between them. CDR3 residues: CATHPGNYNEQFF. DNA for the CDR3: TGTGCCACCCATCCCGGGAACTACAATGAGCAGTTCTTC.

The chain carries TRBV5-6 and TRBJ2-3; weak D call: TRBD2 (5 bases). This CDR3 contains 13 residues. Trimming took 2 bases from V and 5 from J, leaving 9 bases between them. Germline values: CDR1 SGHDT, CDR2 YYEEEE. The CDR3 DNA reads TGTGCCAGCAGCTTTTCCGGAGGAGATACGCAGTATTTT. Protein sequence: CASSFSGGDTQYF.

This rearrangement joins TRBV6-6 to TRBJ1-3; D remains unclear. This CDR3 region has 15 residues. Trimming shortened V by 2 bases and J by 0 bases, and 8 bases separated the two germline ends. Germline V gene data show CDR1 as MNHNY and CDR2 as SVGAGI (reference sequence). The CDR3 DNA reads as TGTGCCAGCAGTTACCCTACAGTCTCTGGAAACACCATATATTTT. Its protein product is CASSYPTVSGNTIYF.

This sequence joins TRBV4-2 and TRBJ2-7, with D unresolved. V lost 4 bases and J lost 3, with 16 bases in between. Germline V CDR1 and CDR2: LGHNA, YNFKEQ. This CDR3 is built from 15 residues. The CDR3 DNA is TGTGCCAGCAGCCCCAGGCCAGGCAAAGACTACGAGCAGTACTTC. As protein: CASSPRPGKDYEQYF.

The chain uses TRBV7-6 and TRBJ1-1, with TRBD1 matching 7 bases. CDR3 length equals 17 residues. The V segment lost 4 bases and the J segment 3 bases; nucleotides outside the gene matches: 14. Germline values: CDR1 SGHVS, CDR2 FNYEAQ. CDR3 in DNA: TGTGCCAGCAGCTCGGACAGGCCAACGAACGGGCACACTGAAGCTTTCTTT. Translating gives CASSSDRPTNGHTEAFF.

The gene calls are TRBV5-5 and TRBJ1-1; D ambiguous. The CDR3 totals 15 residues. Between the trimmed V and J ends, which lost 1 base and 0 bases, there was a span of 10 bases. Germline lookup yields CDR1 SGHKS and CDR2 YYEKEE (reference sequence). The CDR3 loop reads CASSLIPSLNTEAFF. In DNA form, the CDR3 reads TGTGCCAGCAGCTTGATTCCTTCCTTGAACACTGAAGCTTTCTTT.

This chain links TRBV5-1 with TRBJ2-7; D is perhaps TRBD1 (7 bases). CDR3 length equals 13 residues. The germline V gene has CDR1 SGHRS and CDR2 YFSETQ. The V and J ends lost 4 bases and 4 bases respectively, with 12 bases between them. The CDR3 DNA reads TGCGCCAGCAGCGAGACAGGGACTTACGAGCAGTACTTC. This translates into CASSETGTYEQYF.